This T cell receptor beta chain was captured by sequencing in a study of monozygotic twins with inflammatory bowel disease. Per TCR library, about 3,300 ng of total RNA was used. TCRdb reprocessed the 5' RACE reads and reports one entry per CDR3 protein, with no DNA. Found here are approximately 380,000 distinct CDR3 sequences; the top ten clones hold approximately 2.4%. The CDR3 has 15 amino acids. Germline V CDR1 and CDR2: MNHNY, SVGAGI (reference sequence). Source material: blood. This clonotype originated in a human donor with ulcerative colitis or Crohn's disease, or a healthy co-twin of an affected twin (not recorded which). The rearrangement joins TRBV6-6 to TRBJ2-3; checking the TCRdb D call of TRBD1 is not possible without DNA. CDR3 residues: CASSSGGGRTDTQYF.